This entry lists 11 T cell receptor beta chains sequenced from one sample in a study of shared clonotypes between healthy human individuals. The repertoire was sequenced with immunoSEQ multiplex PCR; TCRdb's copy has only in-frame clones and lacks some. Here the sample spans roughly 500,000 clones, 95% to 97% being singletons. Sample: naive CD4+ T cells sorted from blood. As for subset: CD45RA+ positively selected. The receptors derive from a woman in her twenties or thirties in good health.

The V call is TRBV19, the J call TRBJ2-7; a possible D gene is TRBD2 (6 bases). This CDR3 spans 13 amino acids. V lost 9 bases to trimming and J lost 0 bases, with 12 bases between them. Germline V lookup: CDR1 LNHDA, CDR2 SQIVND (reference sequence). CDR3 bases: TGTGCCAGACTGGGACTCCACTCCTACGAGCAGTACTTC. Translating it yields CARLGLHSYEQYF. The full variable domain, in which reference TRBV19 and TRBJ2-7 provide the parts outside the CDR3, is DGGITQSPKYLFRKEGQNVTLSCEQNLNHDAMYWYRQDPGQGLRLIYYSQIVNDFQKGDIAEGYSVSREKKESFPLTVTSAQKNPTAFYLCARLGLHSYEQYFGPGTRLTVT.

This clone was detected only once. CDR3 bases: TGCGCCAGCAGCTTGGATGGCAGGCGATCAACTAATGAAAAACTGTTTTTT. It encodes CASSLDGRRSTNEKLFF. The chain employs TRBV5-1 and TRBJ1-4; D gene ambiguous. This CDR3 contains 17 residues. The V gene's germline CDR1 is SGHRS and CDR2 YFSETQ. Trimming took 0 bases from V and 0 from J, leaving 12 bases between them.

This chain joins TRBV7-7 and TRBJ2-5, with 16 bases matching TRBD2. CDR1 and CDR2 (germline): SSHAT, FNYEAQ (reference sequence). The ends lost 5 bases at V and 3 bases at J; junction bases unmatched: 3. The CDR3 loop spans 16 amino acids. Here the CDR3 reads CASSPGLAGGKETQYF. The CDR3 nucleotides are TGTGCCAGCAGCCCGGGACTAGCGGGAGGGAAAGAGACCCAGTACTTC. The complete variable domain, with remaining parts taken from reference TRBV7-7 and TRBJ2-5, reads GAGVSQSPRYKVTKRGQDVTLRCDPISSHATLYWYQQALGQGPEFLTYFNYEAQPDKSGLPSDRFSAERPEGSISTLTIQRTEQRDSAMYRCASSPGLAGGKETQYFGPGTRLLVL.

This chain links TRBV27 with TRBJ1-2; 7 bases are shared with TRBD1. This CDR3 region has 16 residues. V lost 5 bases, J lost 3 bases, and 12 bases stayed unmatched. Germline V CDR1 and CDR2: MNHEY, SMNVEV (reference sequence). The chain's CDR3 is CASSRDRDKMHYGYTF. CDR3 DNA sequence: TGTGCCAGCAGTCGGGACAGAGACAAAATGCACTATGGCTACACCTTC.

The V and J genes are TRBV19 and TRBJ2-3; no clear D. Germline V gene lookup returns CDR1 LNHDA and CDR2 SQIVND (reference sequence). CDR3 length equals 14 residues. The V gene lost 5 bases and the J gene lost 3 bases, with 12 bases spanning the gap. As DNA, the CDR3 is TGTGCCAGTAGTTCCATCGACTTTACAGATACGCAGTATTTT. Translating gives CASSSIDFTDTQYF.

This chain connects TRBV19 to TRBJ1-6; D may be TRBD1 (5 bases). The V gene's germline CDR1 is LNHDA and CDR2 SQIVND (reference sequence). V lost 3 bases and J 6 bases, leaving 9 bases between the germline ends. The CDR3 has 14 residues. Here the CDR3 reads CASSIQGINSPLHF. In DNA form, the CDR3 reads TGTGCCAGTAGTATCCAGGGAATTAATTCACCCCTCCACTTT.

The gene calls are TRBV11-2 and TRBJ2-1; D unresolved. The CDR3 covers 14 residues. V was clipped by 5 bases and J by 3 bases, with 11 bases between them. Germline V gives CDR1 SGHAT, CDR2 FQNNGV. Here the CDR3 reads CASSPIEDYNEQFF. In DNA, the CDR3 is TGTGCCAGCAGCCCTATCGAAGACTACAATGAGCAGTTCTTC. The complete variable domain, with remaining parts taken from reference TRBV11-2 and TRBJ2-1, reads EAGVAQSPRYKIIEKRQSVAFWCNPISGHATLYWYQQILGQGPKLLIQFQNNGVVDDSQLPKDRFSAERLKGVDSTLKIQPAKLEDSAVYLCASSPIEDYNEQFFGPGTRLTVL.

The chain is built from TRBV6-1 and TRBJ1-5, with D tentatively TRBD1 (6 bases). CDR1 and CDR2 from the germline V gene are MNHNS and SASEGT. V was pared by 4 bases and J by 1 base, with 11 bases between. The length of the CDR3 is 15 residues. CDR3 nucleotide sequence: TGTGCCAGCAGTGTAGGGGGTATCAGCAATCAGCCCCAGCATTTT. Translating it yields CASSVGGISNQPQHF.

The CDR3 reads CAWSVPRTGTGNTIYF. The DNA of the CDR3 is TGTGCCTGGAGTGTTCCACGAACAGGGACTGGAAACACCATATATTTT. This chain joins TRBV30 and TRBJ1-3, with a weak D call TRBD1 (6 bases). From germline, CDR1 is GTSNPN and CDR2 SVGIG (reference sequence). The V end lost 0 bases, the J end lost 2 bases, and 14 bases lay between the germline ends. The CDR3 contains 16 residues.

The chain is built from TRBV18 and TRBJ2-3; tentatively, D is TRBD1 (6 bases). This CDR3 region has 18 residues. Germline CDR1 KGHSH, CDR2 LQKENI. Between the trimmed V and J ends, which lost 8 bases and 6 bases, there was a span of 30 bases. The CDR3 here is CASTKDPRGNRVSDTQYF. CDR3 nucleotides: TGTGCCAGCACAAAGGACCCGAGGGGTAACAGGGTTTCGGATACGCAGTATTTT.

The rearrangement uses TRBV7-6 and TRBJ2-5; D could derive from TRBD1 or TRBD2 (6 bases each). Germline V lookup: CDR1 SGHVS, CDR2 FNYEAQ. V shed 5 bases and J shed 4 bases, with 20 bases lying between them. This CDR3 comprises 16 residues. The CDR3 coding sequence is TGTGCCAGCAGCCCGTGGGCAGCGGAGGGGGGAGAGACCCAGTACTTC. Its translation is CASSPWAAEGGETQYF.